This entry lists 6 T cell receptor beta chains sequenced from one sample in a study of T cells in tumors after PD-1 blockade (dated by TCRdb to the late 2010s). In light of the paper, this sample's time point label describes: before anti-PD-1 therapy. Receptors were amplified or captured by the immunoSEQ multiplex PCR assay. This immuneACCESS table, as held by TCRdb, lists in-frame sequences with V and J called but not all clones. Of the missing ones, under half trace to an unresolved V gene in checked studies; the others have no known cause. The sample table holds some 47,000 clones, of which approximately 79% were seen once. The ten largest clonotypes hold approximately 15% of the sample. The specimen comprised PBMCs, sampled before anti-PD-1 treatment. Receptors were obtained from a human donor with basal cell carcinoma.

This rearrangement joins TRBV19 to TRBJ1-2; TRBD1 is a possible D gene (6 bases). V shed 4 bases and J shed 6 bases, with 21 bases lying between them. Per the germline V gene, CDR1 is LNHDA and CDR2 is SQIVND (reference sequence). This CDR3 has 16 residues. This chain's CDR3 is CASSTKDAGTTHGYTF. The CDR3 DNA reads TGTGCCAGTAGTACTAAAGACGCCGGGACAACCCATGGCTACACCTTC. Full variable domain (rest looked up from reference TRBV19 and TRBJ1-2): DGGITQSPKYLFRKEGQNVTLSCEQNLNHDAMYWYRQDPGQGLRLIYYSQIVNDFQKGDIAEGYSVSREKKESFPLTVTSAQKNPTAFYLCASSTKDAGTTHGYTFGSGTRLTVV.

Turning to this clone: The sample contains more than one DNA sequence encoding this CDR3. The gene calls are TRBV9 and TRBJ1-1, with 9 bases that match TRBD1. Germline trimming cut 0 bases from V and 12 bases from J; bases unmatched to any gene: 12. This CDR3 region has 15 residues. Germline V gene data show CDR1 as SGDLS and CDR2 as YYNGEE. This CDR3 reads CASSVEGGRTGATFF. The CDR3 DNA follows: TGTGCCAGCAGCGTAGAGGGGGGTCGGACAGGGGCAACTTTCTTT.

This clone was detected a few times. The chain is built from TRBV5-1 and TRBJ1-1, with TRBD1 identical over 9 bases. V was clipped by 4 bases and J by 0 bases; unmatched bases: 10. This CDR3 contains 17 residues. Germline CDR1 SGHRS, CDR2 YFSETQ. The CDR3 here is CASSLHVQGAMNTEAFF. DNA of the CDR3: TGCGCCAGCAGCCTCCACGTACAGGGGGCTATGAACACTGAAGCTTTCTTT.

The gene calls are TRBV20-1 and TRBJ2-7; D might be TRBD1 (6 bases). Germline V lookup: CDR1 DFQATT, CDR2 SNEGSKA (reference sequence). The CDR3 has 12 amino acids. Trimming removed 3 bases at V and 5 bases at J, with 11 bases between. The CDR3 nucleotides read TGCAGTGCTAGTGCAGGGGCACACGAGCAGTACTTC. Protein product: CSASAGAHEQYF.

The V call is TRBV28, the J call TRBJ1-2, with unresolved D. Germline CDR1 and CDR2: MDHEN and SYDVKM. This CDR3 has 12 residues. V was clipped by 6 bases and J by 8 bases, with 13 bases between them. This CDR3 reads CASSQDLGGYTF. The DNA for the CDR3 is TGTGCCAGCAGCCAGGACCTCGGGGGCTACACCTTC.

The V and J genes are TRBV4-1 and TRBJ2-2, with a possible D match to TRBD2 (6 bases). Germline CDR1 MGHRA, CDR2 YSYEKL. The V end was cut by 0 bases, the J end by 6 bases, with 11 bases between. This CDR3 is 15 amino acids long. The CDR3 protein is CASSQEGTSPGELFF. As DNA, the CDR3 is TGCGCCAGCAGCCAAGAAGGAACTAGCCCCGGGGAGCTGTTTTTT.